This T cell receptor beta chain was recovered during a study of blood T cells in healthy people across ages. General study findings and limits: When set beside aged donors, long-lived donors presented more naive CD4+ cells and higher diversity. Estimated diversity, derived from one million T cells, was regarded as an underestimate. CMV infection status of these donors was not known.

As for this clonotype: The antigen is not known.

Sample-barcoded 5' priming and a J-beta primer mix drove a second PCR of about 6 to 12 cycles. MiXCR was run by TCRdb on the 5' RACE reads, yielding one entry per CDR3 protein. The sample consists of roughly 1.4 million distinct CDR3 sequences, approximately 59% of them appearing once. V was pared by 0 bases and J by 5 bases, with 19 bases between. Germline V gene data show CDR1 as DFQATT and CDR2 as SNEGSKA (reference sequence). This CDR3 comprises 16 residues. The sequence was obtained from a man aged 18 to 30 in good health. Sequencing used blood. The rearrangement uses TRBV20-1 and TRBJ1-1; D is uncertain. DNA of the CDR3: TGCAGTGCTAGAGATCAAGTCGGGGAATTTCGGACTGAAGCTTTCTTT. This codes for CSARDQVGEFRTEAFF.